The clone carrying this TCR beta chain was counted only a few times. V gave up 1 base and J gave up 1 base; unmatched junction bases: 6. This CDR3 is built from 16 residues. The V gene's germline CDR1 is DFQATT and CDR2 SNEGSKA (reference sequence). This sample was included in a study of blood T cells in healthy people across ages. Alongside a J-beta primer mix, a sample-barcoded 5' primer served in a second PCR lasting roughly 7 to 11 cycles. Each CDR3 protein is one row after TCRdb ran MiXCR on the 5' RACE reads. The repertoire holds around 940,000 distinct CDR3 sequences, with roughly 51% as singletons.

This TCR derives from a woman aged 60 to 75 in good health. The chain employs TRBV20-1 and TRBJ2-7; 11 bases map to TRBD2. Sequencing was done on a sample of blood. The DNA of the CDR3 is TGCAGTGCTAGAGGGGCGACTAGCGGGGAATCCTACGAGCAGTACTTC. Translation gives CSARGATSGESYEQYF.